The clone carrying this T cell receptor (beta chain) was seen a few times. What it binds is not known. Germline loops: CDR1 ENHRY, CDR2 SYGVKD. With 2 bases clipped from V and 2 bases from J, the junction kept 5 bases outside the gene matches. This CDR3 has 16 residues. This sample was taken from a study of T-cell memory formation after mild COVID-19. TCRalpha and TCRbeta libraries used 5'RACE with constant-segment primers and UMIs. TCRdb re-called the 5' RACE reads through MiXCR, storing one row per CDR3 protein. The repertoire has some 50,000 distinct CDR3 sequences, about 12% of them found once; the top ten carry more than 20%. Study-level findings and limits: Shrinking CD4+ clones were chiefly CM and EM; CD8+ ones were chiefly EMRA. From day 15 to 85, contracting clones were balanced between CD4 and CD8, whereas later expanders leaned toward CD4+.

Specimen: PBMCs or a T cell subset sorted from them (not recorded which). The chain recombines TRBV10-3 with TRBJ2-7; 11 positions agree with TRBD2. This receptor was taken from a man between 18 and 29 years old who had mild COVID-19 (a few samples of this study predate the infection). Cell type and time point are not known. The DNA for the CDR3 is TGTGCCATCAGTGAGGGGTCGACTAGCGGGGCCTACGAGCAGTACTTC. Its translation is CAISEGSTSGAYEQYF.